A single sample gave rise to the 19 T cell receptor beta chains below, sequenced in a study of cytotoxic CD8 clonotypes in ibrutinib-treated CLL. The table came from immunoSEQ multiplex PCR; TCRdb's copy has only in-frame clones and leaves some out. The table has 200,000 to 250,000 clones, roughly 77% seen once. This specimen was PBMCs, taken after 12 months of ibrutinib treatment. Receptor source: a human donor with chronic lymphocytic leukemia.

The chain joins TRBV2 to TRBJ2-5; 8 nucleotides match TRBD2. V dropped 6 bases and J dropped 4; count of bases not matched to a gene: 10. The germline V gene encodes CDR1 SNHLY and CDR2 FYNNEI. The CDR3 contains 15 residues. The CDR3 region is CASSALAGGRETQYF. The CDR3 coding sequence is TGTGCCAGCAGCGCTCTGGCGGGAGGTCGAGAGACCCAGTACTTC.

This chain connects TRBV2 to TRBJ2-2; 8 bases are a match to TRBD2. This CDR3 has 14 residues. Germline loops: CDR1 SNHLY, CDR2 FYNNEI. V lost 5 bases, J lost 7 bases, and 6 bases stayed unmatched. The CDR3 loop is CASSPQGLDGELFF. CDR3 DNA: TGTGCCAGCAGTCCCCAGGGACTAGACGGGGAGCTGTTTTTT.

V and J are TRBV28 and TRBJ1-2, with D unresolved. Germline assignment: CDR1 MDHEN and CDR2 SYDVKM. The germline V and J ends were trimmed by 3 bases and 7 bases, with 15 bases remaining between them. The CDR3 length is 14 residues. DNA of the CDR3: TGTGCCAGCAGTTTGAATCGGAAAGGGCCTGGCTACACCTTC. Protein product: CASSLNRKGPGYTF.

This chain links TRBV7-9 with TRBJ2-1, with D possibly TRBD1 on 6 matching bases. Germline V gene sequence: CDR1 SEHNR, CDR2 FQNEAQ (reference sequence). V gave up 4 bases and J gave up 8 bases, with 18 bases separating them. This CDR3 has 15 residues. The DNA of the CDR3 is TGTGCCAGCAGCTCGTGGTCAGGGGTGGGGGATGAGCAGTTCTTC. Translating it yields CASSSWSGVGDEQFF. Full variable domain (missing parts from reference TRBV7-9 and TRBJ2-1): DTGVSQNPRHKITKRGQNVTFRCDPISEHNRLYWYRQTLGQGPEFLTYFQNEAQLEKSRLLSDRFSAERPKGSFSTLEIQRTEQGDSAMYLCASSSWSGVGDEQFFGPGTRLTVL.

J is TRBJ2-1 and V is TRBV5-1, with D unresolved. Between the trimmed V and J ends, which lost 4 bases and 3 bases, there was a span of 14 bases. CDR1 is SGHRS, CDR2 YFSETQ, per germline. The CDR3 has 15 amino acids. The CDR3 loop reads CASSPSVVGYNEQFF. The CDR3 bases are TGCGCCAGCAGCCCCTCGGTGGTGGGCTACAATGAGCAGTTCTTC.

The J gene is TRBJ1-2, the V gene TRBV7-3; unclear D gene. Germline-derived CDR1 and CDR2 are SGHTA and FQGTGA. This CDR3 is 13 amino acids long. V lost 2 bases, J lost 8 bases, and 12 bases lay in between. The CDR3 DNA is TGTGCCAGCAGCTTAGGGTCAGGAGGCGGCTACACCTTC. The encoded protein is CASSLGSGGGYTF.

CDR3 in DNA: TGTGCCAGCCGCCGCGACAGACCTCAGCCCCAGCATTTT. The encoded protein is CASRRDRPQPQHF. The rearrangement joins TRBV28 to TRBJ1-5; the D gene is possibly TRBD1 (5 bases). The CDR3 loop spans 13 amino acids. Trimming shortened V by 8 bases and J by 6 bases, and 14 bases separated the two germline ends. Per the germline V gene, CDR1 is MDHEN and CDR2 is SYDVKM.

The chain links TRBV15 to TRBJ1-1, with a possible D match to TRBD1 (6 bases). Germline V CDR1 and CDR2: LNHNV, YYDKDF (reference sequence). This CDR3 has 15 residues. Between the trimmed V and J ends, which lost 0 bases and 0 bases, there was a span of 8 bases. The DNA for the CDR3 is TGTGCCACCAGCAGAGACTCAGGGGTGAACACTGAAGCTTTCTTT. Its protein is CATSRDSGVNTEAFF.

The chain is built from TRBV5-1 and TRBJ2-7; 12 bases align to TRBD2. The V gene's germline CDR1 is SGHRS and CDR2 YFSETQ. Losses at the gene ends were 4 bases for V and 8 bases for J; bases not matched to a gene: 10. The CDR3 runs 15 residues. DNA of the CDR3: TGCGCCAGCAGCCTCACCGGGACTAGCGGGCAGAAGCAGTACTTC. Its protein is CASSLTGTSGQKQYF.

This clone was seen just once. This chain links TRBV7-9 with TRBJ1-4; 8 nucleotides line up with TRBD1. Trimming cost V 3 bases and J 5 bases; bases outside gene matches: 8. This CDR3 is 16 amino acids long. CDR1 and CDR2 from the germline V gene are SEHNR and FQNEAQ (reference sequence). The CDR3, as DNA: TGTGCCAGCAGCTTGTACCGGGACAGGACGAATGAAAAACTGTTTTTT. Translating gives CASSLYRDRTNEKLFF.

The chain employs TRBV28 and TRBJ2-7; TRBD2 aligns across 7 bases. CDR3 length: 17 amino acids. CDR1 is MDHEN and CDR2 is SYDVKM in the germline V gene. V trimming: 1 base; J trimming: 1 base; junction bases outside the gene matches: 10. The CDR3 nucleotides read TGTGCCAGCAGTTTATACGGGGGAGGGCTCGCGTCCTACGAGCAGTACTTC. Protein product: CASSLYGGGLASYEQYF.

This clone occurred a few times. This chain links TRBV30 with TRBJ1-1; no clear D gene. Germline V gives CDR1 GTSNPN, CDR2 SVGIG (reference sequence). CDR3 length: 12 residues. Trimming shortened V by 0 bases and J by 11 bases, and 13 bases separated the two germline ends. The CDR3: CAWSVGRTVAFF. CDR3 coding DNA: TGTGCCTGGAGTGTTGGGAGGACGGTGGCTTTCTTT.

The gene calls are TRBV5-1 and TRBJ2-3, with D perhaps assigned TRBD1 or TRBD2 (5 bases each). Trimming stripped 2 bases from V and 11 bases from J, with 21 bases between. Germline CDR1 is SGHRS and CDR2 is YFSETQ. This CDR3 region has 15 residues. In nucleotides, the CDR3 is TGCGCCAGCAGCTTCGGGACGGCTTTAGCCCTTAGGCAGTATTTT. Its translation is CASSFGTALALRQYF. Full variable domain (rest looked up from reference TRBV5-1 and TRBJ2-3): KAGVTQTPRYLIKTRGQQVTLSCSPISGHRSVSWYQQTPGQGLQFLFEYFSETQRNKGNFPGRFSGRQFSNSRSEMNVSTLELGDSALYLCASSFGTALALRQYFGPGTRLTVL.

V gene TRBV28 combines with J gene TRBJ1-1; D not certain. The germline V and J ends were trimmed by 6 bases and 2 bases, with 4 bases remaining between them. Germline V gives CDR1 MDHEN, CDR2 SYDVKM. The length of the CDR3 is 11 residues. This CDR3 is CASRVNTEAFF. CDR3 nucleotides: TGTGCCAGCAGGGTTAACACTGAAGCTTTCTTT.

V is TRBV13 and J is TRBJ1-1; possible D gene TRBD1, 5 bases. The V gene lost 3 bases and the J gene lost 8 bases, with 13 bases spanning the gap. Germline V lookup: CDR1 PRHDT, CDR2 FYEKMQ (reference sequence). There are 13 residues in the CDR3. The CDR3, as DNA: TGTGCCAGCAGCTTTTATGGGGGGAGGGAAGCTTTCTTT. Its protein is CASSFYGGREAFF.

This clone has a handful of counts. This chain connects TRBV19 to TRBJ1-2; no definite D call. Germline assignment: CDR1 LNHDA and CDR2 SQIVND (reference sequence). This CDR3 has 14 residues. V lost 0 bases and J lost 3, with 8 bases in between. The CDR3 spells CASSIDRGHYGYTF. Here the CDR3 DNA reads TGTGCCAGTAGTATAGATCGGGGTCACTATGGCTACACCTTC.

In its sample, this clone was seen many times. V and J are TRBV19 and TRBJ1-5; possibly TRBD1 for D (5 bases). The V gene's germline CDR1 is LNHDA and CDR2 SQIVND (reference sequence). CDR3 length: 14 amino acids. Trimming stripped 3 bases from V and 4 bases from J, with 10 bases between. Written as DNA, the CDR3 is TGTGCCAGTAGTATCGTTGGGGGGAATCAGCCCCAGCATTTT. Protein: CASSIVGGNQPQHF. Combining the CDR3 with reference TRBV19 and TRBJ1-5 gives the whole variable domain DGGITQSPKYLFRKEGQNVTLSCEQNLNHDAMYWYRQDPGQGLRLIYYSQIVNDFQKGDIAEGYSVSREKKESFPLTVTSAQKNPTAFYLCASSIVGGNQPQHFGDGTRLSIL.

The rearrangement joins TRBV27 to TRBJ1-1; 7 bases are shared with TRBD1. The junction had 10 bases not matched to a gene; V was cut back by 3 bases and J by 6 bases. The CDR3 is 15 amino acids. Looked up from germline, CDR1 is MNHEY and CDR2 is SMNVEV (reference sequence). For the CDR3, the DNA is TGTGCCAGCAGTTTGCAGGGGGTAAGAGGAGCTGAAGCTTTCTTT. Its protein product is CASSLQGVRGAEAFF.

The gene calls are TRBV5-6 and TRBJ2-7, with D possibly matching TRBD1 (5 bases). Germline-derived CDR1 and CDR2 are SGHDT and YYEEEE. The V end was cut by 4 bases, the J end by 4 bases, with 24 bases between. This CDR3 comprises 17 residues. The CDR3 sequence is CASSPTGQATWNYEQYF. The DNA of the CDR3 is TGTGCCAGCAGCCCCACAGGCCAGGCTACTTGGAATTACGAGCAGTACTTC. Combining the CDR3 with reference TRBV5-6 and TRBJ2-7 gives the whole variable domain DAGVTQSPTHLIKTRGQQVTLRCSPKSGHDTVSWYQQALGQGPQFIFQYYEEEERQRGNFPDRFSGHQFPNYSSELNVNALLLGDSALYLCASSPTGQATWNYEQYFGPGTRLTVT.